The 27 T cell receptor beta chains in this list originate from one sample, sequenced in a study of blood T cell repertoires in COVID-19. TCRdb's table, derived via immunoSEQ multiplex PCR, lists solely in-frame clones and lacks some. The sample holds more than 150,000 clones, 70% to 90% seen once. What was sequenced was peripheral blood. These receptors were collected from a woman in her 70s with acute or convalescent COVID-19.

This chain joins TRBV28 and TRBJ2-7, with 9 bases lining up with TRBD1. Germline values: CDR1 MDHEN, CDR2 SYDVKM. With 8 bases clipped from V and 0 bases from J, the junction kept 5 bases outside the gene matches. This CDR3 contains 14 residues. In DNA, the CDR3 is TGTGCCAGCCGACAGGGGGGCAGCTCCTACGAGCAGTACGTC. It translates to CASRQGGSSYEQYV.

This rearrangement joins TRBV19 to TRBJ1-2; 7 bases agree with TRBD1. Germline CDR1 reads LNHDA; CDR2 reads SQIVND (reference sequence). The trim removed 9 bases at V and 2 bases at J, leaving 12 bases unmatched. The CDR3 has 15 amino acids. CDR3 sequence reads: CASQPPDRPNYGYTF. CDR3 nucleotide sequence: TGTGCCAGCCAACCCCCGGACAGGCCGAACTATGGCTACACCTTC.

V gene TRBV7-2 combines with J gene TRBJ1-2; 9 bases map to TRBD1. Germline CDR1 reads SGHTA; CDR2 reads FQGNSA. The CDR3 has 15 amino acids. Losses at the gene ends were 5 bases for V and 3 bases for J; bases not matched to a gene: 7. The CDR3 nucleotides are TGTGCCAGCAGCCTACACAGGGGGCGCGACTATGGCTACACCTTC. This translates into CASSLHRGRDYGYTF.

This sequence joins TRBV5-1 and TRBJ1-6; 7 nucleotides line up with TRBD1. Trimming took 0 bases from V and 7 from J; bases not matched to a gene: 1. CDR3 length equals 14 residues. Germline V lookup: CDR1 SGHRS, CDR2 YFSETQ. DNA of the CDR3: TGCGCCAGCAGCTTGGAGGGACAGAATTCACCCCTCCACTTT. It encodes CASSLEGQNSPLHF.

The chain combines TRBV5-5 with TRBJ2-7; 10 bases align to TRBD1. The CDR3 contains 15 residues. V trimming: 4 bases; J trimming: 5 bases; junction bases outside the gene matches: 9. From germline, CDR1 is SGHKS and CDR2 YYEKEE (reference sequence). CDR3 bases: TGTGCCAGCAGCGAAAACGACAGGGGGCGAGACGAGCAGTACTTC. Translating it yields CASSENDRGRDEQYF.

The chain employs TRBV4-1 and TRBJ1-1; unclear D gene. The CDR3 consists of 16 residues. Germline values: CDR1 MGHRA, CDR2 YSYEKL. V lost 0 bases and J 0 bases, leaving 11 bases between the germline ends. The CDR3 reads CASSQESRTLNTEAFF. The DNA of the CDR3 is TGCGCCAGCAGCCAAGAATCCAGAACACTGAACACTGAAGCTTTCTTT.

The genes are TRBV28 and TRBJ2-1, with D maybe TRBD2 (5 bases). Germline V CDR1 and CDR2: MDHEN, SYDVKM. V gave up 3 bases and J gave up 7 bases, with 13 bases separating them. This CDR3 has 14 amino acids. CDR3 in amino acids: CASSLVARVNEQFF. The CDR3 DNA sequence: TGTGCCAGCAGTTTGGTAGCGAGGGTGAATGAGCAGTTCTTC.

The CDR3 coding sequence is TGTGCCAGCAGCCAAGATCTACTAAGACCCGGAAGCGGCAATCAGCCCCAGCATTTT. It is translated as CASSQDLLRPGSGNQPQHF. V and J are TRBV3-1 (or the pseudogene TRBV3-2) and TRBJ1-5; D remains ambiguous. This CDR3 has 19 residues. Trimming cost V 0 bases and J 2 bases, with 20 bases left between them. Germline-derived CDR1 and CDR2 are LGHDT and YNNKEL (reference sequence).

As for this clone: At one end the junction does not follow the germline gene, possibly because of a read error. The rearrangement links TRBV27 to TRBJ1-5; possibly TRBD1 for D (6 bases). Germline-derived CDR1 and CDR2 are MNHEY and SMNVEV (reference sequence). The CDR3 covers 15 residues. The CDR3 nucleotides are TGTGCCAGCAGTCTATCCACAGGGAGCAATCAGCCCCAGCATTTT. This codes for CASSLSTGSNQPQHF.

This chain uses TRBV18 with TRBJ1-1; the D is unclear. This CDR3 has 13 residues. The ends were cut back, 4 bases at V and 0 bases at J, with 6 bases in the middle. Per the germline V gene, CDR1 is KGHSH and CDR2 is LQKENI. The DNA for the CDR3 is TGTGCCAGCTCACTCGGTATGAACACTGAAGCTTTCTTT. Amino acid sequence: CASSLGMNTEAFF. The variable domain in full, completed from reference TRBV18 and TRBJ1-1, reads NAGVMQNPRHLVRRRGQEARLRCSPMKGHSHVYWYRQLPEEGLKFMVYLQKENIIDESGMPKERFSAEFPKEGPSILRIQQVVRGDSAAYFCASSLGMNTEAFFGQGTRLTVV.

This clone appeared a single time. This chain links TRBV10-1 with TRBJ2-3, with 7 bases lining up with TRBD1. Losses at the gene ends were 8 bases for V and 3 bases for J; bases not matched to a gene: 8. The germline CDR1 and CDR2 sequences are WNHNN and SYGVQD (reference sequence). This CDR3 comprises 14 residues. CDR3 bases: TGCGCCAGCTCGACAGGGAGTGAAACAGATACGCAGTATTTT. It is translated as CASSTGSETDTQYF.

The chain joins TRBV28 to TRBJ1-2; possible D gene TRBD1, 5 bases. The germline gives CDR1 MDHEN, CDR2 SYDVKM. The CDR3 totals 14 residues. V dropped 6 bases and J dropped 2 bases, with 13 bases sitting between them. The DNA of the CDR3 is TGTGCCAGCAGCGTAGACAGAGCGAACTATGGCTACACCTTC. Protein product: CASSVDRANYGYTF.

V gene TRBV18 combines with J gene TRBJ1-1; 9 nucleotides match TRBD1. Trimming cost V 1 base and J 12 bases; bases outside gene matches: 6. The germline CDR1 and CDR2 sequences are KGHSH and LQKENI. There are 13 residues in the CDR3. This CDR3 is CASSPRDRGLTFF. The CDR3 nucleotides read TGTGCCAGCTCACCACGAGACAGGGGGTTGACTTTCTTT.

The V call is TRBV5-4, the J call TRBJ2-1; 12 bases line up with TRBD2. Trimming removed 4 bases from V and 8 bases from J; junction bases left unmatched: 10. The germline V gene has CDR1 SGHNT and CDR2 YYREEE (reference sequence). This CDR3 has 16 amino acids. CDR3 in amino acids: CASSRRTSGAIYEQFF. Written as DNA, the CDR3 is TGTGCCAGCAGCCGAAGGACTAGCGGGGCCATCTATGAGCAGTTCTTC.

The V call is TRBV5-8, the J call TRBJ2-2; maybe TRBD1 (5 bases). There are 15 residues in the CDR3. Per germline, CDR1 SGHTS and CDR2 YDEGEE. V was cut by 2 bases and J by 4 bases, with 12 bases left in between. Here the CDR3 reads CASSLGARATGELFF. The CDR3 region has the DNA TGTGCCAGCAGCTTAGGGGCCCGGGCCACCGGGGAGCTGTTTTTT.

The CDR3 loop is CASRHRGQGNTIYF. In nucleotides, the CDR3 is TGTGCCAGCAGGCACAGGGGGCAGGGAAACACCATATATTTT. The rearrangement links TRBV2 to TRBJ1-3; 9 nucleotides align to TRBD1. CDR3 length equals 14 residues. Germline V lookup: CDR1 SNHLY, CDR2 FYNNEI. The trim removed 6 bases at V and 4 bases at J, leaving 4 bases unmatched. The complete variable domain, with remaining parts taken from reference TRBV2 and TRBJ1-3, reads EPEVTQTPSHQVTQMGQEVILRCVPISNHLYFYWYRQILGQKVEFLVSFYNNEISEKSEIFDDQFSVERPDGSNFTLKIRSTKLEDSAMYFCASRHRGQGNTIYFGEGSWLTVV.

The V call is TRBV6-4, the J call TRBJ1-2; TRBD1 matches at 7 bases. Trimming removed 2 bases from V and 4 bases from J; junction bases left unmatched: 10. Germline V gene lookup returns CDR1 MRHNA and CDR2 SNTAGT. CDR3 length equals 16 residues. DNA for the CDR3: TGTGCCAGCAGTGACACCCGGACAGGCGATGTCTATGGCTACACCTTC. Protein: CASSDTRTGDVYGYTF.

The chain couples TRBV10-3 to TRBJ2-1, with 7 bases lining up with TRBD1. V lost 2 bases, J lost 3 bases, and 16 bases stayed unmatched. CDR3 length: 19 residues. CDR1 and CDR2 (germline): ENHRY, SYGVKD. This chain's CDR3 is CAISEGGRGMRTLYNEQFF. The CDR3 DNA is TGTGCCATCAGTGAGGGGGGCAGGGGGATGCGTACGCTCTACAATGAGCAGTTCTTC.

This chain links TRBV2 with TRBJ1-2; 7 bases align to TRBD1. V trimming: 6 bases; J trimming: 10 bases; junction bases outside the gene matches: 11. CDR1 is SNHLY, CDR2 FYNNEI, per germline. The CDR3 sequence is 13 residues long. The DNA of the CDR3 is TGTGCCAGCAGGTCCGGGACAGAAAGATACTACACCTTC. Protein sequence: CASRSGTERYYTF.

The gene calls are TRBV6-5 and TRBJ1-4; D is possibly TRBD1 (6 bases). V gave up 2 bases and J gave up 6 bases, with 10 bases separating them. This CDR3 comprises 14 residues. Germline CDR1 is MNHEY and CDR2 is SVGAGI. The CDR3 DNA reads as TGTGCCAGCAGTTACGCCACAGGGTATGAAAAACTGTTTTTT. Protein: CASSYATGYEKLFF.

In nucleotides, the CDR3 is TGTGCCAGCAGCCCACCGCCGTGGGACAGGTTTGGAAACACCATATATTTT. Protein sequence: CASSPPPWDRFGNTIYF. The V and J genes are TRBV7-9 and TRBJ1-3, with 8 bases identical to TRBD1. V trimming: 5 bases; J trimming: 3 bases; junction bases outside the gene matches: 12. This CDR3 is 17 amino acids long. Germline lookup yields CDR1 SEHNR and CDR2 FQNEAQ (reference sequence).

The V call is TRBV2, the J call TRBJ1-6; possible D gene TRBD1, 5 bases. CDR3 size: 15 residues. V shed 3 bases and J shed 11 bases, with 17 bases lying between them. Germline CDR1 SNHLY, CDR2 FYNNEI. The CDR3 nucleotides read TGTGCCAGCAGTGATCGAAATTCCGGGGGTCCACCCCTCCACTTT. The encoded protein is CASSDRNSGGPPLHF.

This rearrangement joins TRBV5-1 to TRBJ2-2; 7 bases line up with TRBD1. CDR1 and CDR2 from the germline V gene are SGHRS and YFSETQ. Losses at the gene ends were 7 bases for V and 1 base for J; bases not matched to a gene: 1. The CDR3 extends over 13 amino acids. CDR3 sequence (DNA): TGCGCCAGCTGGACAGGGAACACCGGGGAGCTGTTTTTT. It encodes CASWTGNTGELFF. Filled out from reference TRBV5-1 and TRBJ2-2, the complete variable domain reads KAGVTQTPRYLIKTRGQQVTLSCSPISGHRSVSWYQQTPGQGLQFLFEYFSETQRNKGNFPGRFSGRQFSNSRSEMNVSTLELGDSALYLCASWTGNTGELFFGEGSRLTVL.

The gene calls are TRBV5-1 and TRBJ2-2; D call uncertain. Germline CDR1 and CDR2: SGHRS and YFSETQ. This CDR3 spans 14 amino acids. Trimming took 2 bases from V and 4 from J, leaving 9 bases between them. CDR3 DNA: TGCGCCAGCAGCTTATTCCCCGGCACCGGGGAGCTGTTTTTT. Its protein is CASSLFPGTGELFF.

V is TRBV4-1 and J is TRBJ1-5; D is uncertain. V was cut by 2 bases and J by 7 bases, with 9 bases left in between. CDR1 and CDR2 from the germline V gene are MGHRA and YSYEKL. The CDR3 spans 13 residues. The CDR3 region has the DNA TGCGCCAGCAGCCAATGGAGAGGACAGCCCCAGCATTTT. Translated: CASSQWRGQPQHF.

J is TRBJ1-6 and V is TRBV4-1; D uncertain. The V end was cut by 1 base, the J end by 6 bases, with 7 bases between. Germline values: CDR1 MGHRA, CDR2 YSYEKL. The CDR3 is 14 amino acids. In DNA, the CDR3 is TGCGCCAGCAGCCAAGGTCTCTTTAATTCACCCCTCCACTTT. Its protein is CASSQGLFNSPLHF.

This chain joins TRBV28 and TRBJ2-2, with TRBD1 identical over 9 bases. The V gene end was trimmed by 5 bases and the J gene end by 3 bases; junction bases not matched to a gene: 4. In germline, CDR1 is MDHEN, CDR2 SYDVKM. The CDR3 has 15 residues. The CDR3 region is CASSKGQGYTGELFF. DNA for the CDR3: TGTGCCAGCAGTAAAGGACAGGGGTACACCGGGGAGCTGTTTTTT.